A single sample is the source of the 21 T cell receptor beta chains below, sequenced in a study of T cells in Graves' hyperthyroidism and ophthalmopathy. RNA transcripts provided the source from which TCR beta CDR3 regions were amplified. The HTBI primer set drove a first-round RT-PCR of the TCR CDR3. In TCRdb, the multiplex PCR reads were re-called with MiXCR into one record per CDR3 protein. Of a few hundred thousand distinct CDR3 sequences in the sample, less than 20% were seen once. The sequenced sample consisted of blood. The receptors shown here come from a man over 45 with Graves' ophthalmopathy.

CDR3 coding DNA: TGTGCCATCAGTGAGTCCAGGGGGCGCGGAGCTTTCTTT. Translating it yields CAISESRGRGAFF. The chain has TRBV10-3 and TRBJ1-1; TRBD1 aligns across 8 bases. Germline CDR1 and CDR2: ENHRY and SYGVKD. The CDR3 is 13 residues long. The ends lost 0 bases at V and 10 bases at J; junction bases unmatched: 4.

This clonotype was observed many times. This chain uses TRBV5-1 with TRBJ2-5, with unresolved D. CDR1 SGHRS and CDR2 YFSETQ come from the germline V gene. The V gene lost 4 bases and the J gene lost 3 bases, with 10 bases spanning the gap. The CDR3 has 13 amino acids. CDR3 DNA sequence: TGCGCCAGCAGCCTGGTATTGGAAGAGACCCAGTACTTC. Translating it yields CASSLVLEETQYF. The full variable domain, its missing parts supplied by reference TRBV5-1 and TRBJ2-5, is KAGVTQTPRYLIKTRGQQVTLSCSPISGHRSVSWYQQTPGQGLQFLFEYFSETQRNKGNFPGRFSGRQFSNSRSEMNVSTLELGDSALYLCASSLVLEETQYFGPGTRLLVL.

This clonotype was detected many times. The chain couples TRBV11-2 to TRBJ2-7; TRBD2 aligns across 8 bases. The germline V gene encodes CDR1 SGHAT and CDR2 FQNNGV. CDR3 length equals 16 residues. The V gene end was trimmed by 0 bases and the J gene end by 2 bases; junction bases not matched to a gene: 6. CDR3 in DNA: TGTGCCAGCAGCTTAGAAGAGCGGGAGCTCCCCTACGAGCAGTACTTC. Translation: CASSLEERELPYEQYF. Together with reference TRBV11-2 and TRBJ2-7, the CDR3 gives the full variable domain: EAGVAQSPRYKIIEKRQSVAFWCNPISGHATLYWYQQILGQGPKLLIQFQNNGVVDDSQLPKDRFSAERLKGVDSTLKIQPAKLEDSAVYLCASSLEERELPYEQYFGPGTRLTVT.

The sample holds many counts of this clonotype. The V call is TRBV3-1, the J call TRBJ1-1; 7 positions agree with TRBD1. Germline values: CDR1 LGHDT, CDR2 YNNKEL (reference sequence). V trimming: 0 bases; J trimming: 5 bases; junction bases outside the gene matches: 9. The CDR3 is made up of 16 amino acids. The CDR3 protein is CASSQDGTVRATEAFF. The CDR3 region has the DNA TGTGCCAGCAGCCAAGACGGGACAGTGAGAGCAACTGAAGCTTTCTTT.

The chain carries TRBV7-3 and TRBJ2-7; 7 bases agree with TRBD1. The CDR3 is 15 residues long. Germline CDR1 SGHTA, CDR2 FQGTGA. Trimming removed 2 bases from V and 2 bases from J; junction bases left unmatched: 6. CDR3 loop: CASSLGVGQAYEQYF. The CDR3 DNA follows: TGTGCCAGCAGCTTAGGAGTAGGACAGGCCTACGAGCAGTACTTC.

At least ten counts were recorded for this clonotype. This chain connects TRBV7-6 to TRBJ1-1; D possibly corresponds to TRBD1 (5 bases). Per germline, CDR1 SGHVS and CDR2 FNYEAQ. Deletions cut 3 bases from V and 7 bases from J, with 12 bases between. This CDR3 contains 13 residues. The DNA of the CDR3 is TGTGCCAGCAGCTTGGGAGGAACAGGTGAAGCTTTCTTT. Amino acid sequence: CASSLGGTGEAFF.

This chain uses TRBV9 with TRBJ2-5; 7 nucleotides line up with TRBD1. The CDR3 contains 14 residues. J was trimmed by 6 bases and V by 0 bases; bases with no gene match: 5. Germline V gives CDR1 SGDLS, CDR2 YYNGEE. For the CDR3, the DNA is TGTGCCAGCAGCGTAGGTACAGGGGAGAAGACCCAGTACTTC. This sequence encodes CASSVGTGEKTQYF.

This clonotype occurred many times. This sequence joins TRBV30 and TRBJ1-5; no clear D. Trimming removed 3 bases at V and 5 bases at J, with 11 bases between. Germline CDR1 reads GTSNPN; CDR2 reads SVGIG (reference sequence). The CDR3 sequence is 13 residues long. Here the CDR3 DNA reads TGTGCCTGGAGGGGATTAGGTGATCAGCCCCAGCATTTT. Translation: CAWRGLGDQPQHF.

This clonotype appeared many times. The V gene is TRBV13, the J gene TRBJ2-7, with D possibly TRBD2 on 6 matching bases. The CDR3 is 13 amino acids. Per germline, CDR1 PRHDT and CDR2 FYEKMQ (reference sequence). V lost 2 bases and J lost 7, with 12 bases in between. The CDR3 nucleotides read TGTGCCAGCAGCTTATCTGGGGGGAGTGAGCAGTACTTC. It specifies CASSLSGGSEQYF.

The chain combines TRBV10-3 with TRBJ2-5; the D gene is possibly TRBD1 (6 bases). CDR1 and CDR2 from the germline V gene are ENHRY and SYGVKD. The V end was cut by 0 bases, the J end by 0 bases, with 8 bases between. CDR3 length equals 15 residues. Here the CDR3 DNA reads TGTGCCATCAGTGAGTCCTACAGGGACCAAGAGACCCAGTACTTC. Encoded protein: CAISESYRDQETQYF.

The V and J genes are TRBV9 and TRBJ2-7; D gene unclear. Germline assignment: CDR1 SGDLS and CDR2 YYNGEE. The CDR3 covers 14 residues. V dropped 3 bases and J dropped 6 bases, with 16 bases sitting between them. The CDR3, as DNA: TGTGCCAGCAGCGCCAACAACCCTAGGAGCGAGCAGTACTTC. It translates to CASSANNPRSEQYF.

The V and J genes are TRBV18 and TRBJ2-5; D is ambiguous. This CDR3 region has 13 residues. Germline V gives CDR1 KGHSH, CDR2 LQKENI. Trimming pared 3 bases from V and 5 bases from J, leaving 10 bases between. The CDR3 is CASSPLPGETQYF. The CDR3, as DNA: TGTGCCAGCTCACCGTTGCCCGGGGAGACCCAGTACTTC.

This clonotype has only a few counts. The chain is built from TRBV28 and TRBJ2-1; a weak D match, TRBD2 (5 bases). The CDR3 is 14 residues long. Germline-derived CDR1 and CDR2 are MDHEN and SYDVKM. V shed 5 bases and J shed 6 bases, with 14 bases lying between them. The CDR3 loop reads CASSPGFDGNEQFF. The CDR3 DNA reads TGTGCCAGCAGTCCGGGATTCGACGGCAATGAGCAGTTCTTC.

This clonotype turned up a few times. The V gene is TRBV9, the J gene TRBJ2-7; no clear D gene. The germline V gene encodes CDR1 SGDLS and CDR2 YYNGEE. The CDR3 runs to 13 residues. The germline V and J ends were trimmed by 3 bases and 2 bases, with 9 bases remaining between them. The CDR3: CASSGPGTYEQYF. In nucleotides, the CDR3 is TGTGCCAGCAGCGGACCTGGAACCTACGAGCAGTACTTC. Full variable domain (rest looked up from reference TRBV9 and TRBJ2-7): DSGVTQTPKHLITATGQRVTLRCSPRSGDLSVYWYQQSLDQGLQFLIQYYNGEERAKGNILERFSAQQFPDLHSELNLSSLELGDSALYFCASSGPGTYEQYFGPGTRLTVT.

The J gene is TRBJ1-1, the V gene TRBV19; D is perhaps TRBD1 (5 bases). CDR1 LNHDA and CDR2 SQIVND come from the germline V gene (reference sequence). The V end was cut by 2 bases, the J end by 1 base, with 11 bases between. This CDR3 spans 15 amino acids. In DNA form, the CDR3 reads TGTGCCAGTAGTATAAAGGGGATCGGGAACACTGAAGCTTTCTTT. It specifies CASSIKGIGNTEAFF.

This clonotype was seen a few times. The V gene is TRBV3-1, the J gene TRBJ2-2; no firm D call. The V end was cut by 0 bases, the J end by 0 bases, with 8 bases between. Per the germline V gene, CDR1 is LGHDT and CDR2 is YNNKEL (reference sequence). The CDR3 sequence is 16 residues long. CDR3 amino acids: CASSQEARANTGELFF. The CDR3 DNA follows: TGTGCCAGCAGCCAAGAGGCGCGCGCGAACACCGGGGAGCTGTTTTTT.

This clonotype was recorded at least ten times. This chain uses TRBV28 with TRBJ1-5; 8 positions match TRBD1. V lost 2 bases to trimming and J lost 2 bases; unmatched junction nucleotides: 8. The CDR3 sequence is 17 residues long. Per germline, CDR1 MDHEN and CDR2 SYDVKM. The CDR3 DNA reads TGTGCCAGCAGTTTAGGGTCAGGGGGCGTAGGCAATCAGCCCCAGCATTTT. Translation gives CASSLGSGGVGNQPQHF.

This chain links TRBV9 with TRBJ2-1; a possible D gene is TRBD2 (6 bases). The germline V gene has CDR1 SGDLS and CDR2 YYNGEE. The V and J ends lost 4 bases and 4 bases respectively, with 12 bases between them. The CDR3 is 14 residues long. The CDR3 sequence: CASSPGERYNEQFF. CDR3 in DNA: TGTGCCAGCAGCCCGGGAGAGAGATACAATGAGCAGTTCTTC.

This chain uses TRBV6-5 with TRBJ1-4; no firm D call. CDR3 length: 14 residues. Looked up from germline, CDR1 is MNHEY and CDR2 is SVGAGI. V lost 2 bases to trimming and J lost 10 bases, with 14 bases between them. In nucleotides, the CDR3 is TGTGCCAGCAGTTACGAGAGCGGACTCTTAAAACTGTTTTTT. The encoded protein is CASSYESGLLKLFF.

This clonotype was seen many times. This rearrangement joins TRBV7-2 to TRBJ2-1; no clear D. Between the trimmed V and J ends, which lost 1 base and 0 bases, there was a span of 10 bases. CDR3 size: 16 residues. CDR1 is SGHTA and CDR2 is FQGNSA in the germline V gene. CDR3 in amino acids: CASSLEGRSSYNEQFF. The CDR3 nucleotides read TGTGCCAGCAGCTTAGAGGGTCGTAGCTCCTACAATGAGCAGTTCTTC.

This clonotype was seen ten or more times. The gene calls are TRBV6-1 and TRBJ2-1; D is unclear. The CDR3 is 16 amino acids. CDR1 and CDR2 from the germline V gene are MNHNS and SASEGT. V dropped 8 bases and J dropped 10 bases, with 27 bases sitting between them. The CDR3 nucleotides are TGTGCCAGCGCTAATCTCGCAGAATCCCAATTTTCCGAGCAGTTCTTC. Residues: CASANLAESQFSEQFF.